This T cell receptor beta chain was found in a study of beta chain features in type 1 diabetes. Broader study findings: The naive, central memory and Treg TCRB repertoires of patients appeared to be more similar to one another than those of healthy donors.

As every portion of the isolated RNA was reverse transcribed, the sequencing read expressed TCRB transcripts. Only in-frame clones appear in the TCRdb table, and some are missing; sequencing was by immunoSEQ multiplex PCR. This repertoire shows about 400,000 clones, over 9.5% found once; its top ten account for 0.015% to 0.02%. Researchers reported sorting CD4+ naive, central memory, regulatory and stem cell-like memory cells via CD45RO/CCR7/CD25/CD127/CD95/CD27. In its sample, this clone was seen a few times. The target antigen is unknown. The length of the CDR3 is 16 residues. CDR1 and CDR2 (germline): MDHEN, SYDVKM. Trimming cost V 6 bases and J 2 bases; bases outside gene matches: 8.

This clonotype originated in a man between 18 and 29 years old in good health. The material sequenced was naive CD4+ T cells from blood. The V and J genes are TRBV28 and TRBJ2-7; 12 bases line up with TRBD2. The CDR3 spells CASRPWTSGTPYEQYF. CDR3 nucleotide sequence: TGTGCCAGCAGACCGTGGACTAGCGGGACCCCCTACGAGCAGTACTTC.